Below, 18 T cell receptor beta chains from the same sample are listed, as sequenced in a study of blood T cells in healthy people across ages. The second PCR ran about 6 to 12 cycles with a sample-barcoded 5' primer and J-beta primers. TCRdb redid the calling of the 5' RACE reads with MiXCR, one entry per CDR3 protein. The sample contains approximately 1.5 million distinct CDR3 sequences, roughly 32% of which appear only once. The sample comprised blood. These receptors were obtained from a woman under 40 in good health.

The gene calls are TRBV20-1 and TRBJ2-3; 13 bases line up with TRBD2. Trimming took 6 bases from V and 1 from J; bases not matched to a gene: 7. Germline V lookup: CDR1 DFQATT, CDR2 SNEGSKA (reference sequence). This CDR3 spans 16 amino acids. CDR3 in amino acids: CSAKGLAGARTDTQYF. Written as DNA, the CDR3 is TGCAGTGCGAAAGGACTAGCGGGGGCCCGCACAGATACGCAGTATTTT.

The chain has TRBV20-1 and TRBJ2-7; tentatively, D is TRBD2 (6 bases). V shed 3 bases and J shed 0 bases, with 12 bases lying between them. The germline V gene encodes CDR1 DFQATT and CDR2 SNEGSKA (reference sequence). The CDR3 sequence is 14 residues long. The CDR3 DNA sequence: TGCAGTGCTAGCCCGGGTAGCGGCTCCTACGAGCAGTACTTC. Its protein is CSASPGSGSYEQYF.

The chain uses TRBV27 and TRBJ2-3; D is unclear. The CDR3 spans 19 residues. Looked up from germline, CDR1 is MNHEY and CDR2 is SMNVEV (reference sequence). Trimming took 2 bases from V and 0 from J, leaving 21 bases between them. CDR3 region: CASSLRSSATLTSTDTQYF. The CDR3 nucleotides are TGTGCCAGCAGTTTAAGGTCTTCGGCTACATTGACTAGCACAGATACGCAGTATTTT.

The chain links TRBV12-5 to TRBJ2-5; 9 bases are shared with TRBD2. The V gene end was trimmed by 6 bases and the J gene end by 4 bases; junction bases not matched to a gene: 6. CDR3 size: 14 residues. Looked up from germline, CDR1 is LGHNT and CDR2 is FRNRAP. CDR3 protein: CASGSSGGSETQYF. In DNA, the CDR3 is TGTGCTAGTGGCTCGAGCGGGGGGTCAGAGACCCAGTACTTC.

J is TRBJ1-5 and V is TRBV20-1, with D unresolved. The CDR3 consists of 14 residues. Trimming pared 5 bases from V and 5 bases from J, leaving 16 bases between. Germline V gene data show CDR1 as DFQATT and CDR2 as SNEGSKA (reference sequence). CDR3 coding DNA: TGCAGTGCTCCCGAGGCCGGGAAACATCAGCCCCAGCATTTT. This gives the protein CSAPEAGKHQPQHF.

The sample holds many counts of this clonotype. The chain is built from TRBV4-1 and TRBJ2-7, with 7 bases fitting TRBD2. Germline V gene lookup returns CDR1 MGHRA and CDR2 YSYEKL. The V gene end was trimmed by 1 base and the J gene end by 3 bases; junction bases not matched to a gene: 6. The CDR3 length is 15 residues. The CDR3 is CASSQGSSGGYEQYF. In DNA form, the CDR3 reads TGCGCCAGCAGCCAAGGTTCTAGCGGTGGCTACGAGCAGTACTTC.

This chain uses TRBV5-4 with TRBJ2-1; 13 bases align to TRBD2. The ends lost 5 bases at V and 8 bases at J; junction bases unmatched: 7. The CDR3 contains 15 residues. Germline CDR1 SGHNT, CDR2 YYREEE (reference sequence). DNA of the CDR3: TGTGCCAGCAGGGCCGGGACTAGCGGGACAGATGAGCAGTTCTTC. As protein: CASRAGTSGTDEQFF.

The chain recombines TRBV5-5 with TRBJ2-1; D unresolved. This CDR3 spans 10 amino acids. The germline V and J ends were trimmed by 8 bases and 15 bases, with 15 bases remaining between them. Germline CDR1 SGHKS, CDR2 YYEKEE (reference sequence). This CDR3 is CARRTSIGFF. Here the CDR3 DNA reads TGTGCCAGACGGACGTCGATTGGGTTCTTC.

This clonotype occurred many times. The genes are TRBV6-6 and TRBJ2-7; TRBD1 matches 8 bases. Germline CDR1 and CDR2: MNHNY and SVGAGI (reference sequence). Trimming removed 0 bases from V and 5 bases from J; junction bases left unmatched: 6. The CDR3 is made up of 15 amino acids. The CDR3 is CASSYSTGAGNEQYF. The CDR3 DNA is TGTGCCAGCAGTTACTCGACAGGGGCTGGAAACGAGCAGTACTTC.

The gene calls are TRBV28 and TRBJ2-7; D remains unclear. Looked up from germline, CDR1 is MDHEN and CDR2 is SYDVKM. CDR3 length: 15 residues. The ends were cut back, 2 bases at V and 0 bases at J, with 11 bases in the middle. This CDR3 is CASSLGVDTSYEQYF. CDR3 nucleotides: TGTGCCAGCAGTTTAGGAGTTGACACCTCCTACGAGCAGTACTTC.

The rearrangement uses TRBV6-1 and TRBJ2-3; 7 bases align to TRBD2. The V gene's germline CDR1 is MNHNS and CDR2 SASEGT. This CDR3 spans 15 amino acids. Trimming cost V 4 bases and J 6 bases; bases outside gene matches: 10. The CDR3 reads CASSATSEVADTQYF. Written as DNA, the CDR3 is TGTGCCAGCAGTGCTACTAGCGAAGTAGCGGATACGCAGTATTTT.

Only a few counts were recorded for this clonotype. This rearrangement joins TRBV6-1 to TRBJ1-4; D remains ambiguous. The CDR3 runs to 15 residues. V was pared by 3 bases and J by 0 bases, with 8 bases between. The germline gives CDR1 MNHNS, CDR2 SASEGT. CDR3 residues: CASSDGISTNEKLFF. CDR3 DNA: TGTGCCAGCAGTGATGGGATATCAACTAATGAAAAACTGTTTTTT.

The CDR3 reads CSASQLASGRSYEQFF. CDR3 nucleotides: TGCAGTGCTAGTCAGTTAGCTAGCGGGAGGTCTTACGAGCAGTTCTTC. The J gene is TRBJ2-1, the V gene TRBV20-1; 11 positions match TRBD2. J lost 10 bases, V lost 3 bases, and 14 bases had no gene match. The CDR3 has 16 residues. Germline CDR1 is DFQATT and CDR2 is SNEGSKA (reference sequence).

The chain has TRBV7-6 and TRBJ2-1, with D unresolved. Germline V lookup: CDR1 SGHVS, CDR2 FNYEAQ. The CDR3 covers 14 residues. Trimming pared 3 bases from V and 8 bases from J, leaving 14 bases between. The CDR3 DNA reads TGTGCCAGCAGCTTGGGTCCCATCGGCGATGAGCAGTTCTTC. Residues: CASSLGPIGDEQFF.

The chain couples TRBV10-3 to TRBJ2-3; D call uncertain. Per germline, CDR1 ENHRY and CDR2 SYGVKD. V was trimmed by 6 bases and J by 8 bases, leaving 15 bases between them. This CDR3 is 13 amino acids long. The CDR3 reads CAISPRGAGTQYF. The CDR3 DNA reads as TGTGCCATCAGCCCGCGTGGAGCAGGTACGCAGTATTTT.

The genes are TRBV5-6 and TRBJ2-3; 8 bases map to TRBD1. This CDR3 has 15 amino acids. Losses at the gene ends were 0 bases for V and 4 bases for J; bases not matched to a gene: 4. Germline V gene data show CDR1 as SGHDT and CDR2 as YYEEEE. The DNA of the CDR3 is TGTGCCAGCAGCTTGGCGCTGACAGGGGCAGATACGCAGTATTTT. This codes for CASSLALTGADTQYF.

J is TRBJ1-1 and V is TRBV28; a weak D match, TRBD1 (6 bases). Germline lookup yields CDR1 MDHEN and CDR2 SYDVKM. The CDR3 runs 18 residues. V gave up 2 bases and J gave up 0 bases, with 19 bases separating them. CDR3 sequence (DNA): TGTGCCAGCAGTTTAGGAGGGGGACTCCTTAACATGAACACTGAAGCTTTCTTT. Encoded protein: CASSLGGGLLNMNTEAFF.

This chain joins TRBV29-1 and TRBJ1-1; 7 positions match TRBD1. Germline V gene sequence: CDR1 SQVTM, CDR2 ANQGSEA. The V and J ends lost 4 bases and 1 base, in that order; junction bases with no gene match: 9. The CDR3 is 15 residues long. The chain's CDR3 is CSVGGQGGKNTEAFF. The CDR3 DNA sequence: TGCAGCGTTGGGGGCCAAGGGGGCAAGAACACTGAAGCTTTCTTT.